Included here is one T cell receptor (beta chain) sequence, with context. This CDR3 is built from 13 residues. Germline loops: CDR1 SGHDT, CDR2 YYEEEE. Those CD8+ T cells considered naive were CD45RO-CCR7+CD27+CD95-. The libraries of TRB cDNA were constructed through 5' RACE using UMI labels. From the 5' RACE reads, TCRdb lists one entry per CDR3 protein and no DNA. The sample table includes about 92,000 distinct CDR3 sequences. This sample was included in a study of CXCR3-negative and CXCR3-positive naive CD8 T cells. The sample consisted of naive CXCR3- CD8+ T cells from blood. Subset meaning: CD45RO-CCR7+CD27+CD95- naive CD8+ T cells lacking CXCR3 (TNR3-). This chain connects TRBV5-6 to TRBJ2-7. This clonotype was obtained from a human donor in good health. Some clones in this sample may be carry-over from other donors' samples. The CDR3 region is CASSLSSSYEQYF.